Listed below are T cell receptor beta chains from one sample, sequenced in a study of blood T cell repertoires in COVID-19. Clones were sequenced by immunoSEQ multiplex PCR, and TCRdb holds only the in-frame ones, with some missing. Here the sample spans around 25,000 clones, about four fifths being singletons. What was sequenced was peripheral blood. These receptors came from a man between 65 and 79 years old with acute or convalescent COVID-19. Both conserved end residues are part of each CDR3. Fields, in order: clone size, V gene, J gene, D gene, CDR3 protein, CDR3 DNA. The D gene is left open where the match is weak. Clone size is not always given. Where it is, it says once, few, many or a class for expanded clones.

>medium-sized|TRBV6-5|TRBJ1-4|.
CASSYASGATNEKLFF
TGTGCCAGCAGTTACGCCTCAGGGGCAACTAATGAAAAACTGTTTTTT
>.|TRBV6-5|TRBJ2-2|.
CASSRQTGTTGELFF
TGTGCCAGCAGCCGCCAAACAGGGACAACCGGGGAGCTGTTTTTT
>.|TRBV10-2|TRBJ2-7|.
CASSDRALSSYEQYF
TGCGCCAGCAGTGACCGAGCGTTAAGCTCCTACGAGCAGTACTTC
>.|TRBV5-1|TRBJ1-1|TRBD1
CASSAGLRQGIEAFF
TGCGCCAGCAGTGCCGGACTTCGACAGGGTATAGAAGCTTTCTTT
>.|TRBV3-1/TRBV3-2|TRBJ1-4|.
CASSQFGGAVEKLFF
TGTGCCAGCAGCCAATTCGGAGGGGCGGTTGAAAAACTGTTTTTT
>.|TRBV12-3/TRBV12-4|TRBJ1-2|.
CASSLSGGGYTF
TGTGCCAGCAGTTTGTCCGGCGGGGGCTACACCTTC
>.|TRBV29-1|TRBJ1-1|.
CSVEDGGPGENEAFF
TGCAGCGTTGAAGATGGAGGGCCAGGTGAAAATGAAGCTTTCTTT
>.|TRBV5-1|TRBJ2-5|TRBD2
CASRTAGGGETQYF
TGCGCCAGCAGAACAGCGGGGGGCGGCGAGACCCAGTACTTC
>.|TRBV19|TRBJ2-2|.
CASRRFSGNTGELFF
TGTGCCAGTAGGAGGTTTAGCGGGAACACCGGGGAGCTGTTTTTT
>.|TRBV9|TRBJ1-5|TRBD1
CASSGGTGGPNQPQHF
TGTGCCAGCAGCGGAGGGACAGGGGGACCCAATCAGCCCCAGCATTTT
>.|TRBV7-7|TRBJ2-2|TRBD2
CASSLSPLAANTGELFF
TGTGCCAGCAGCTTAAGTCCCCTAGCGGCGAACACCGGGGAGCTGTTTTTT
>.|TRBV15|TRBJ1-2|TRBD1
CATSRSRDRGYGYTF
TGTGCCACCAGCAGGTCCCGGGACAGGGGCTATGGCTACACCTTC
>.|TRBV4-1|TRBJ1-6|.
CASSQEGTRGPLHF
TGCGCCAGCAGCCAAGAGGGAACAAGGGGCCCCCTCCACTTT
>.|TRBV9|TRBJ2-5|.
CASSVDEPGETQYF
TGTGCCAGCAGCGTAGACGAGCCGGGGGAGACCCAGTACTTC
>.|TRBV7-8|TRBJ2-3|TRBD2
CASSFPTSGLTDTQYF
TGTGCCAGCAGCTTTCCGACTAGCGGACTCACAGATACGCAGTATTTT
>.|TRBV5-1|TRBJ1-1|TRBD1
CASRRDSGGNTEAFF
TGCGCCAGCCGCAGGGACAGCGGAGGGAACACTGAAGCTTTCTTT
>.|TRBV29-1|TRBJ1-4|.
CSAGPLNEKLFF
TGCAGCGCGGGGCCACTTAATGAAAAACTGTTTTTT
>.|TRBV30|TRBJ1-2|TRBD1
CAWSNRGDSGYTF
TGTGCCTGGAGTAACAGGGGCGATTCTGGCTACACCTTC
>.|TRBV18|TRBJ2-6|.
CASSLSRDISSGANVLTF
TGTGCCAGCTCACTTTCACGGGACATTAGCTCTGGGGCCAACGTCCTGACTTTC
>few|TRBV6-2/TRBV6-3|TRBJ2-7|.
CASSRERTASYEQYF
TGTGCCAGCAGTCGGGAAAGGACGGCCTCCTACGAGCAGTACTTC
>.|TRBV5-4|TRBJ2-2|.
CASSPGVTGELFF
TGTGCCAGCAGCCCGGGTGTCACCGGGGAGCTGTTTTTT
>.|TRBV5-4|TRBJ2-5|.
CASSRVSEGETQYF
TGTGCCAGCAGCCGGGTCTCTGAGGGCGAGACCCAGTACTTC
>few|TRBV24-1|TRBJ1-5|TRBD1
CATSDFYRGCNQPQHF
TGTGCCACCAGTGACTTTTACAGGGGATGCAATCAGCCCCAGCATTTT